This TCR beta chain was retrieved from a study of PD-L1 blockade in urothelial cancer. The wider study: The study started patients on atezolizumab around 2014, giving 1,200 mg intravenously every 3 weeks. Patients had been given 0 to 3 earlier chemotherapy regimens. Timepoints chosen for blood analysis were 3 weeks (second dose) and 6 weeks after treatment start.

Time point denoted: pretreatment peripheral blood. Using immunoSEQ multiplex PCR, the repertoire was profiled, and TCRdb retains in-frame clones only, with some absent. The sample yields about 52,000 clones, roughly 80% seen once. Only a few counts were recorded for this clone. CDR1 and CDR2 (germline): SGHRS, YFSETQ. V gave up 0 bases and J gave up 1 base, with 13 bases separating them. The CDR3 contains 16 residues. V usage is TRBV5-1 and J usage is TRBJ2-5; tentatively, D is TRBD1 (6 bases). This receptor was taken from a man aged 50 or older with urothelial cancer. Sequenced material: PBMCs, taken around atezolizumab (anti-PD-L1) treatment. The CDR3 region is CASSLGLGHPQETQYF. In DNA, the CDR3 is TGCGCCAGCAGCTTGGGACTGGGACACCCCCAAGAGACCCAGTACTTC.